The 32 T cell receptor beta chains below all came from one sample that was sequenced in a study of lymphopenia after photon versus proton radiotherapy. Clones were read by immunoSEQ multiplex PCR, and TCRdb kept only the in-frame ones, dropping some. The table has about 12,000 clones, around 90% seen once. The starting material was peripheral blood, obtained from a patient treated with proton-based radiotherapy. Source of these receptors: a man aged 55-75 years with pancreatic cancer.

The chain is built from TRBV5-1 and TRBJ2-1; either TRBD1 or TRBD2 may fit D (5 bases each). Looked up from germline, CDR1 is SGHRS and CDR2 is YFSETQ. The germline V and J ends were trimmed by 5 bases and 2 bases, with 11 bases remaining between them. The CDR3 loop spans 14 amino acids. CDR3 coding DNA: TGCGCCAGCAGAGACAGAGGGGCCTACAATGAGCAGTTCTTC. It encodes CASRDRGAYNEQFF.

The chain recombines TRBV29-1 with TRBJ1-2; 7 positions match TRBD1. With 3 bases clipped from V and 7 bases from J, the junction kept 8 bases outside the gene matches. The CDR3 is 13 residues long. In germline, CDR1 is SQVTM, CDR2 ANQGSEA. The CDR3 sequence is CSVEGRGSGGYTF. The DNA of the CDR3 is TGCAGCGTTGAGGGCAGGGGGAGTGGTGGCTACACCTTC.

The rearrangement uses TRBV19 and TRBJ2-3; 8 nucleotides align to TRBD2. Germline-derived CDR1 and CDR2 are LNHDA and SQIVND (reference sequence). J was trimmed by 5 bases and V by 5 bases; bases with no gene match: 9. CDR3 size: 15 residues. The CDR3 nucleotides read TGTGCCAGTAGTGGACTAGCCCGAAGGGGAGATACGCAGTATTTT. This translates into CASSGLARRGDTQYF.

V usage is TRBV5-1 and J usage is TRBJ2-5, with D uncertain. The length of the CDR3 is 13 residues. V lost 0 bases and J 5 bases, leaving 8 bases between the germline ends. Germline assignment: CDR1 SGHRS and CDR2 YFSETQ. The CDR3 reads CASSLEGRETQYF. DNA of the CDR3: TGCGCCAGCAGCTTGGAGGGAAGGGAGACCCAGTACTTC.

The genes are TRBV6-1 and TRBJ2-1, with 8 bases that match TRBD1. Germline V gene lookup returns CDR1 MNHNS and CDR2 SASEGT. The CDR3 length is 11 residues. V dropped 11 bases and J dropped 4; count of bases not matched to a gene: 1. Here the CDR3 reads CAGQGYNEQFF. CDR3 sequence (DNA): TGTGCCGGACAGGGTTACAATGAGCAGTTCTTC.

CDR3: CASSLVPTGNTEAFF. The CDR3, as DNA: TGTGCCAGCAGCCTTGTACCGACAGGGAACACTGAAGCTTTCTTT. The rearrangement joins TRBV7-3 to TRBJ1-1; maybe TRBD1 (6 bases). The germline V gene has CDR1 SGHTA and CDR2 FQGTGA. CDR3 length: 15 residues. Trimming cost V 5 bases and J 1 base, with 14 bases left between them.

The gene calls are TRBV14 and TRBJ1-1; the D is unclear. The germline V gene has CDR1 SGHDN and CDR2 FVKESK. The CDR3 runs 16 residues. Trimming took off 0 bases at V and 2 bases at J, with 13 bases between the two ends. CDR3 protein: CASSQDLLGSNTEAFF. The CDR3 nucleotides read TGTGCCAGCAGCCAAGATCTATTGGGCAGCAACACTGAAGCTTTCTTT. Full variable domain (rest looked up from reference TRBV14 and TRBJ1-1): EAGVTQFPSHSVIEKGQTVTLRCDPISGHDNLYWYRRVMGKEIKFLLHFVKESKQDESGMPNNRFLAERTGGTYSTLKVQPAELEDSGVYFCASSQDLLGSNTEAFFGQGTRLTVV.

The J gene is TRBJ2-6, the V gene TRBV7-2; D may be TRBD1 (6 bases). The V end lost 0 bases, the J end lost 0 bases, and 9 bases lay between the germline ends. The germline V gene encodes CDR1 SGHTA and CDR2 FQGNSA. The length of the CDR3 is 17 residues. CDR3 DNA sequence: TGTGCCAGCAGCTTAGCGGTACAGGGCTCTGGGGCCAACGTCCTGACTTTC. Residues: CASSLAVQGSGANVLTF.

A single count supports this clone. This chain links TRBV11-2 with TRBJ1-2; D unresolved. Germline-derived CDR1 and CDR2 are SGHAT and FQNNGV. There are 15 residues in the CDR3. Between the trimmed V and J ends, which lost 5 bases and 6 bases, there was a span of 19 bases. CDR3 DNA: TGTGCCAGCAGCCCTAAATGGAGGATCGCGGATGGCTACACCTTC. The encoded protein is CASSPKWRIADGYTF.

This chain connects TRBV29-1 to TRBJ2-5, with unresolved D. This CDR3 region has 14 residues. Germline lookup yields CDR1 SQVTM and CDR2 ANQGSEA. V was pared by 6 bases and J by 0 bases, with 14 bases between. The CDR3 sequence: CSVGMISNQETQYF. The CDR3 DNA reads as TGCAGCGTGGGGATGATCAGTAACCAAGAGACCCAGTACTTC.

This sequence joins TRBV5-4 and TRBJ2-1; D perhaps matches TRBD1 (6 bases). Between the trimmed V and J ends, which lost 4 bases and 11 bases, there was a span of 16 bases. Germline V gene sequence: CDR1 SGHNT, CDR2 YYREEE (reference sequence). CDR3 length equals 13 residues. The CDR3 DNA sequence: TGTGCCAGCAGCATACCGACCACAGGGAAGCAGTTCTTC. The encoded protein is CASSIPTTGKQFF.

The DNA of the CDR3 is TGTGCCAGCAGCCTAGCGTCGGCGGAGACCCAGTACTTC. Amino acids: CASSLASAETQYF. The V and J genes are TRBV28 and TRBJ2-5; D perhaps matches TRBD2 (6 bases). CDR3 length: 13 amino acids. CDR1 is MDHEN, CDR2 SYDVKM, per germline. Deletions cut 6 bases from V and 5 bases from J, with 13 bases between.

The rearrangement joins TRBV5-1 to TRBJ1-3, with a weak D call TRBD1 (6 bases). The CDR3 extends over 14 amino acids. With 4 bases removed from V and 4 bases from J, the gap between germline ends came to 12 bases. Looked up from germline, CDR1 is SGHRS and CDR2 is YFSETQ. CDR3 protein: CASSTQGKGNTIYF. The CDR3 DNA sequence: TGCGCCAGCAGCACACAGGGTAAAGGAAACACCATATATTTT.

About this clone: Because the CDR3 is missing its conserved closing phenylalanine or tryptophan, this is likely a read error. The chain combines TRBV4-1 with TRBJ2-7; 8 bases align to TRBD1. Per germline, CDR1 MGHRA and CDR2 YSYEKL. This CDR3 contains 15 residues. Unmatched junction bases numbered 11, after V lost 4 bases and J lost 6 bases. This CDR3 is CASSPDRGSACEQYL. For the CDR3, the DNA is TGCGCCAGCAGCCCTGACAGGGGATCTGCCTGCGAGCAGTACCTC.

This rearrangement joins TRBV5-4 to TRBJ2-2; 7 bases match TRBD1. The CDR3 has 15 residues. The trim removed 4 bases at V and 3 bases at J, leaving 6 bases unmatched. Germline CDR1 SGHNT, CDR2 YYREEE (reference sequence). In DNA form, the CDR3 reads TGTGCCAGCAGCGTACCTACAGGGGACACCGGGGAGCTGTTTTTT. Translation gives CASSVPTGDTGELFF.

The chain combines TRBV6-5 with TRBJ1-1; possibly TRBD1 for D (5 bases). Germline values: CDR1 MNHEY, CDR2 SVGAGI. This CDR3 is built from 14 residues. V lost 5 bases and J 0 bases, leaving 10 bases between the germline ends. The CDR3 coding sequence is TGTGCCAGCAGTACGGGACTGATGAACACTGAAGCTTTCTTT. Its protein is CASSTGLMNTEAFF.

This clone was observed once. The chain couples TRBV5-5 to TRBJ1-2, with a possible D match to TRBD1 (5 bases). Germline-derived CDR1 and CDR2 are SGHKS and YYEKEE (reference sequence). V lost 4 bases and J lost 5, with 9 bases in between. This CDR3 is built from 12 residues. In DNA form, the CDR3 reads TGTGCCAGCAGCCTAGGGACGTATGGCTACACCTTC. This encodes CASSLGTYGYTF.

CDR3 amino acids: CASSWGQQETQYF. The CDR3 DNA is TGTGCCAGCAGCTGGGGACAGCAAGAGACCCAGTACTTC. This chain connects TRBV7-8 to TRBJ2-5, with 7 bases fitting TRBD1. V lost 4 bases to trimming and J lost 2 bases; unmatched junction nucleotides: 1. In germline, CDR1 is SGHVS, CDR2 FQNEAQ. The CDR3 is made up of 13 amino acids.

The genes are TRBV28 and TRBJ2-1, with D perhaps TRBD2 (5 bases). CDR1 and CDR2 from the germline V gene are MDHEN and SYDVKM. The CDR3 covers 12 residues. The V end was cut by 7 bases, the J end by 4 bases, with 8 bases between. In DNA, the CDR3 is TGTGCCAGCAAGGACTGGTACAATGAGCAGTTCTTC. Protein: CASKDWYNEQFF.

The chain couples TRBV21-1 to TRBJ2-7; the table's TRBD1 call for D was not verified on the DNA. TRBV21-1 is a known pseudogene. The length of the CDR3 is 15 residues. The CDR3 sequence: CASSTTNAPTYEQYF. CDR3 coding DNA: TGTGCCAGCAGCACGACAAACGCGCCCACCTACGAGCAGTACTTC.

The chain uses TRBV28 and TRBJ1-2, with D possibly TRBD1 on 6 matching bases. The CDR3 spans 14 residues. The V end lost 4 bases, the J end lost 8 bases, and 17 bases lay between the germline ends. The V gene's germline CDR1 is MDHEN and CDR2 SYDVKM. As DNA, the CDR3 is TGTGCCAGCAGTTCGCTGACAGGTCCCCGAGGCTACACCTTC. Protein: CASSSLTGPRGYTF.

V usage is TRBV5-6 and J usage is TRBJ2-7; D remains unclear. Trimming cost V 4 bases and J 0 bases, with 11 bases left between them. Germline CDR1 SGHDT, CDR2 YYEEEE. The CDR3 extends over 14 amino acids. The CDR3 nucleotides read TGTGCCAGCAGCCTGACGACGTACTCCTACGAGCAGTACTTC. It specifies CASSLTTYSYEQYF.

The chain has TRBV4-3 and TRBJ2-1; 9 bases are shared with TRBD2. V trimming: 0 bases; J trimming: 6 bases; junction bases outside the gene matches: 6. CDR3 length: 16 amino acids. From germline, CDR1 is LGHNA and CDR2 YSLEER. CDR3 in DNA: TGCGCCAGCAGCCAAGATGGGCTAGCGGGAAGCAATGAGCAGTTCTTC. Translating gives CASSQDGLAGSNEQFF.

V gene TRBV7-8 combines with J gene TRBJ2-7, with D possibly TRBD2 on 6 matching bases. The CDR3 contains 16 residues. Germline values: CDR1 SGHVS, CDR2 FQNEAQ. The germline V and J ends were trimmed by 3 bases and 5 bases, with 20 bases remaining between them. CDR3: CASSLGSGGGYHEQYF. Here the CDR3 DNA reads TGTGCCAGCAGCTTGGGGTCCGGGGGAGGATACCACGAGCAGTACTTC.

The chain carries TRBV5-1 and TRBJ2-3; D is possibly TRBD2 (7 bases). This CDR3 region has 15 residues. The germline V gene has CDR1 SGHRS and CDR2 YFSETQ. The germline V and J ends were trimmed by 0 bases and 6 bases, with 14 bases remaining between them. The CDR3, as DNA: TGCGCCAGCAGCTTGGAGGCGGGGGCACGGGATACGCAGTATTTT. This translates into CASSLEAGARDTQYF.

This chain uses TRBV11-3 with TRBJ2-1; D uncertain. Germline-derived CDR1 and CDR2 are SGHNT and YENEEA. The CDR3 has 13 residues. Trimming shortened V by 1 base and J by 5 bases, and 6 bases separated the two germline ends. The CDR3 reads CASSLGANNEQFF. The DNA for the CDR3 is TGTGCCAGCAGCTTAGGCGCGAACAATGAGCAGTTCTTC.

The V gene is TRBV6-6, the J gene TRBJ2-7, with a weak D call TRBD2 (6 bases). The CDR3 loop spans 15 amino acids. The ends were cut back, 8 bases at V and 2 bases at J, with 19 bases in the middle. Germline V lookup: CDR1 MNHNY, CDR2 SVGAGI (reference sequence). The CDR3 DNA follows: TGTGCCAGCGGCTTAAAATTGGAGGGCGCCTACGAGCAGTACTTC. This codes for CASGLKLEGAYEQYF.

The chain joins TRBV2 to TRBJ2-2; 9 bases fit TRBD1. The CDR3 length is 15 residues. Germline V gene lookup returns CDR1 SNHLY and CDR2 FYNNEI. J was trimmed by 4 bases and V by 5 bases; bases with no gene match: 5. CDR3 loop: CASSWGQGGTGELFF. The CDR3 nucleotides read TGTGCCAGCAGTTGGGGACAGGGAGGCACCGGGGAGCTGTTTTTT.

The count of this clone is one. The chain uses TRBV6-4 and TRBJ1-6, with 7 bases aligning to TRBD1. The CDR3 has 14 residues. Germline assignment: CDR1 MRHNA and CDR2 SNTAGT. The trim removed 3 bases at V and 10 bases at J, leaving 6 bases unmatched. Here the CDR3 DNA reads TGTGCCAGCAGTGAGGCGACAGGGAGATCACCCCTCCACTTT. It codes for CASSEATGRSPLHF.

The rearrangement joins TRBV5-1 to TRBJ2-3; D is possibly TRBD2 (6 bases). The CDR3 contains 13 residues. The ends were cut back, 2 bases at V and 5 bases at J, with 9 bases in the middle. Per the germline V gene, CDR1 is SGHRS and CDR2 is YFSETQ. The CDR3 sequence is CASSFGREDTQYF. CDR3 in DNA: TGCGCCAGCAGCTTTGGGCGGGAAGATACGCAGTATTTT.

The chain carries TRBV28 and TRBJ2-7; D remains unclear. Between the trimmed V and J ends, which lost 3 bases and 2 bases, there was a span of 17 bases. Germline V gives CDR1 MDHEN, CDR2 SYDVKM. This CDR3 is built from 16 residues. CDR3 loop: CASSFSITGPPYEQYF. Written as DNA, the CDR3 is TGTGCCAGCAGTTTCTCAATCACCGGTCCTCCCTACGAGCAGTACTTC.

The chain has TRBV30 and TRBJ1-6; perhaps TRBD1 as D (5 bases). The CDR3 totals 13 residues. The V gene lost 0 bases and the J gene lost 7 bases, with 7 bases spanning the gap. Germline lookup yields CDR1 GTSNPN and CDR2 SVGIG (reference sequence). Here the CDR3 DNA reads TGTGCCTGGAGTGTACCAGGGAATTCACCCCTCCACTTT. Translating gives CAWSVPGNSPLHF.